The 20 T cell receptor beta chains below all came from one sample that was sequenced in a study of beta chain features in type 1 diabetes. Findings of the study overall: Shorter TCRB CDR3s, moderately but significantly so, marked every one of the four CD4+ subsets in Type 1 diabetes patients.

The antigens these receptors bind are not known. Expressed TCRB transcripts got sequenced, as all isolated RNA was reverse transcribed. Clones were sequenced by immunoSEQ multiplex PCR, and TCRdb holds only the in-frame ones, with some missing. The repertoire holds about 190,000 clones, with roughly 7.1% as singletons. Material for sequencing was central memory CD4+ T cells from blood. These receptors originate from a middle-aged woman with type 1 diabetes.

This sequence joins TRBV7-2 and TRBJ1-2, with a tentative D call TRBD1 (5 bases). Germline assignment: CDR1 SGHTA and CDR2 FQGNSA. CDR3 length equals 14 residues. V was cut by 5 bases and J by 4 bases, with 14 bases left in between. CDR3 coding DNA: TGTGCCAGCAGCGTCGACCAGGGCCCCTATGGCTACACCTTC. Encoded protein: CASSVDQGPYGYTF.

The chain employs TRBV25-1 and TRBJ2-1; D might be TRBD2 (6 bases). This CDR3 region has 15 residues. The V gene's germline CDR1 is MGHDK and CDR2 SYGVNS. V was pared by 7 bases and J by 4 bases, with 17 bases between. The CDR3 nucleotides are TGTGCCAGCACTACAGGAGGGTTTGGGTACAATGAGCAGTTCTTC. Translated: CASTTGGFGYNEQFF.

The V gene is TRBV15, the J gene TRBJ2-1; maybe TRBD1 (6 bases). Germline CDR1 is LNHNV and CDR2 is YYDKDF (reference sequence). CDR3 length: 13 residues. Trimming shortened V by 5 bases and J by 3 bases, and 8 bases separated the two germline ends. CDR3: CATSSGVYNEQFF. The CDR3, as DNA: TGTGCCACCAGCTCAGGGGTCTACAATGAGCAGTTCTTC.

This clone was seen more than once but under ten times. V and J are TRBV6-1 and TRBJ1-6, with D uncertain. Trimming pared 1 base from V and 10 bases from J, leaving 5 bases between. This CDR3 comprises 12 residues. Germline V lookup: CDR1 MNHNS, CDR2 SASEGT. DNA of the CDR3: TGTGCCAGCAGTGAAGGACAATCACCCCTCCACTTT. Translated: CASSEGQSPLHF.

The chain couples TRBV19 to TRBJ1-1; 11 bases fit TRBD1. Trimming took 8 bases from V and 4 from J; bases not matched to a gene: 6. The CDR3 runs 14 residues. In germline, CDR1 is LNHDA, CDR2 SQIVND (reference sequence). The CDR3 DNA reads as TGTGCCAGTGGACGGGACAGGGGGAGCACTGAAGCTTTCTTT. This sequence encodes CASGRDRGSTEAFF.

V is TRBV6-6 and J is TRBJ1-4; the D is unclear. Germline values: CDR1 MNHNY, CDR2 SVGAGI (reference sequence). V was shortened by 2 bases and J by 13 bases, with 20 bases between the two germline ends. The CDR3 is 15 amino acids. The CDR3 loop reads CASSYTREALIGLFF. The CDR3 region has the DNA TGTGCCAGCAGTTACACGCGTGAGGCCTTAATCGGACTGTTTTTT.

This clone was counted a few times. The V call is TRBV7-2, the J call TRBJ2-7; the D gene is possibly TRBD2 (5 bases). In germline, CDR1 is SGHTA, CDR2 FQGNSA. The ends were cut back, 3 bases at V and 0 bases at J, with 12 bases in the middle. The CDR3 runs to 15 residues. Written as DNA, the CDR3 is TGTGCCAGCAGCTTGTCAAGCGGTTCCTCCTACGAGCAGTACTTC. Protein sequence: CASSLSSGSSYEQYF.

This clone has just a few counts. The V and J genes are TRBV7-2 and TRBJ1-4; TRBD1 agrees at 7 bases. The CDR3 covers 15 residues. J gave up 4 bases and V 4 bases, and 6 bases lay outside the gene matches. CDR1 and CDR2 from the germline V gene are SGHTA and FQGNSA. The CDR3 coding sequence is TGTGCCAGCAGCTCCGCGGGACAGCTTAATGAAAAACTGTTTTTT. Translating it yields CASSSAGQLNEKLFF.

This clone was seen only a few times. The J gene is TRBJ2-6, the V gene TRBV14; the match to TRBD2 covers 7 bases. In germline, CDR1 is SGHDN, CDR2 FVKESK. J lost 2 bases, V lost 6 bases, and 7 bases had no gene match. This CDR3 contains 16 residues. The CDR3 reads CASRPGGAAGANVLTF. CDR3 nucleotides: TGTGCCAGCAGACCGGGGGGTGCAGCTGGGGCCAACGTCCTGACTTTC.

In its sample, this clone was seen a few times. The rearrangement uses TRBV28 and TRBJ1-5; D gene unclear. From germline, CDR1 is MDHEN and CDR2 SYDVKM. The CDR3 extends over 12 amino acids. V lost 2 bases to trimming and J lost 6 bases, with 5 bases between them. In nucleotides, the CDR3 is TGTGCCAGCAGTTTAAACGGTCAGCCCCAGCATTTT. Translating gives CASSLNGQPQHF.

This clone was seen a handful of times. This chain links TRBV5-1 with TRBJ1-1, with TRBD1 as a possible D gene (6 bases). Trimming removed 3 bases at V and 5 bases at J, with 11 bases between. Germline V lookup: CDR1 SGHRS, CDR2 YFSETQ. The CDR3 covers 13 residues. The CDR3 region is CASSWEGGTEAFF. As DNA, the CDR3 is TGCGCCAGCAGCTGGGAGGGGGGGACTGAAGCTTTCTTT.

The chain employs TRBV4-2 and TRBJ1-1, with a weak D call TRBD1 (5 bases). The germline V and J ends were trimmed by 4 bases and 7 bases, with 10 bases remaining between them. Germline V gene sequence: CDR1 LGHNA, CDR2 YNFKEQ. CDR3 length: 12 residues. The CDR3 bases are TGTGCCAGCAGCCGTCTCCAGGGTGAAGCTTTCTTT. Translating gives CASSRLQGEAFF.

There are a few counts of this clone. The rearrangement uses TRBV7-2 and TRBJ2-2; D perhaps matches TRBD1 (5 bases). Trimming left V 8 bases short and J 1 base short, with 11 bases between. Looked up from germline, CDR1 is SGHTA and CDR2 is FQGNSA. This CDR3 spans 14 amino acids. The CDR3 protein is CASLIQENTGELFF. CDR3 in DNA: TGTGCCAGCCTTATACAGGAGAACACCGGGGAGCTGTTTTTT.

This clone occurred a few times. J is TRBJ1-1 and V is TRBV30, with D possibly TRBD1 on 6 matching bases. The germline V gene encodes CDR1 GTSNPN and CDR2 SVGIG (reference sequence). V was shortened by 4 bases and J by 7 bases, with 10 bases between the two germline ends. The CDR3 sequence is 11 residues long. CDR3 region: CAWTPDSEAFF. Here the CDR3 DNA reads TGTGCCTGGACCCCGGACAGTGAAGCTTTCTTT.

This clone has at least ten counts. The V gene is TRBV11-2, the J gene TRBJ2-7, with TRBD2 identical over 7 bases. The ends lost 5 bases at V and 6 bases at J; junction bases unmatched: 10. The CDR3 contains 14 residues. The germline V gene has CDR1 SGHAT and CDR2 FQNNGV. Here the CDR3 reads CASSRWGGEGEQYF. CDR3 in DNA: TGTGCCAGCAGCCGCTGGGGAGGGGAAGGCGAGCAGTACTTC.

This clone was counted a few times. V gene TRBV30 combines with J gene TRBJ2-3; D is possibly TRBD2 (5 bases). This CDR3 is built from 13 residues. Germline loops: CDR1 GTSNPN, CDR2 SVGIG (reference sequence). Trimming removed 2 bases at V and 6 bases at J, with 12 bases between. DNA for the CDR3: TGTGCCTGGAGTCTGAATAGCGCCGATACGCAGTATTTT. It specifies CAWSLNSADTQYF.

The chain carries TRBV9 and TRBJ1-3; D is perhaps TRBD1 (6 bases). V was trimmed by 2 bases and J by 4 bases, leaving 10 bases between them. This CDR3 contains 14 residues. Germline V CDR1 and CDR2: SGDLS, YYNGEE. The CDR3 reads CASSVTGDGNTIYF. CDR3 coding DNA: TGTGCCAGCAGCGTGACAGGAGACGGAAACACCATATATTTT.

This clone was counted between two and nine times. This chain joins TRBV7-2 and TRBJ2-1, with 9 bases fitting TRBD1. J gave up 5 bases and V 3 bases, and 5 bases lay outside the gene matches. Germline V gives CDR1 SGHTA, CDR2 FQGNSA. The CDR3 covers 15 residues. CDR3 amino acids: CASSLGQGRHNEQFF. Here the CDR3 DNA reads TGTGCCAGCAGCTTGGGACAGGGACGCCACAATGAGCAGTTCTTC. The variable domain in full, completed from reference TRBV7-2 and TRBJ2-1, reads GAGVSQSPSNKVTEKGKDVELRCDPISGHTALYWYRQSLGQGLEFLIYFQGNSAPDKSGLPSDRFSAERTGGSVSTLTIQRTQQEDSAVYLCASSLGQGRHNEQFFGPGTRLTVL.

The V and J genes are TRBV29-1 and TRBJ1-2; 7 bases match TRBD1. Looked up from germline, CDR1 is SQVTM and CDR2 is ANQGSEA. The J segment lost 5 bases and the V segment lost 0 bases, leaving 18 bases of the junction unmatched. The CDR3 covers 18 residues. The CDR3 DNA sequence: TGCAGCGTTGAAGATAGCATCGTCGGGAGGGGGCGGAAATATGGCTACACCTTC. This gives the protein CSVEDSIVGRGRKYGYTF.

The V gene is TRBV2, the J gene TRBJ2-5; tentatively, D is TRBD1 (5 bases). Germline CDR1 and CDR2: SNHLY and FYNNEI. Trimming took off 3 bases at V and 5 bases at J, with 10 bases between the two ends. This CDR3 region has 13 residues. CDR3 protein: CASSERQRETQYF. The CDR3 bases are TGTGCCAGCAGTGAGCGACAGAGGGAGACCCAGTACTTC.